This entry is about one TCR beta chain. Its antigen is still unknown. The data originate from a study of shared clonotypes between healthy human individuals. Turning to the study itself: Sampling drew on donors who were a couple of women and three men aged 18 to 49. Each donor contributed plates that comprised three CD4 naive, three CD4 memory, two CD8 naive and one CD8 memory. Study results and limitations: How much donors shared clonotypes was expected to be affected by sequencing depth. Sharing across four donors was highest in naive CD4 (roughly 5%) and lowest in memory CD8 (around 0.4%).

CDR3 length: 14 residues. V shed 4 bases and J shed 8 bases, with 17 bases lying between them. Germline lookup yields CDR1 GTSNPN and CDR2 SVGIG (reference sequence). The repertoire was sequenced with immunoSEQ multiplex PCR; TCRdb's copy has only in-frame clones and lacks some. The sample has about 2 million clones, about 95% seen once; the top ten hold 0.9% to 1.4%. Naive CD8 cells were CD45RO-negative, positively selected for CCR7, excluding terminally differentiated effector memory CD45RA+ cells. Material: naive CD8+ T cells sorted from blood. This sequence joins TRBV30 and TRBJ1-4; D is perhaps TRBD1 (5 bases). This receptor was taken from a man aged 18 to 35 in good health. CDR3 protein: CAWTPGQLYEKLFF. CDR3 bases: TGTGCCTGGACCCCGGGGCAGCTTTACGAAAAACTGTTTTTT.